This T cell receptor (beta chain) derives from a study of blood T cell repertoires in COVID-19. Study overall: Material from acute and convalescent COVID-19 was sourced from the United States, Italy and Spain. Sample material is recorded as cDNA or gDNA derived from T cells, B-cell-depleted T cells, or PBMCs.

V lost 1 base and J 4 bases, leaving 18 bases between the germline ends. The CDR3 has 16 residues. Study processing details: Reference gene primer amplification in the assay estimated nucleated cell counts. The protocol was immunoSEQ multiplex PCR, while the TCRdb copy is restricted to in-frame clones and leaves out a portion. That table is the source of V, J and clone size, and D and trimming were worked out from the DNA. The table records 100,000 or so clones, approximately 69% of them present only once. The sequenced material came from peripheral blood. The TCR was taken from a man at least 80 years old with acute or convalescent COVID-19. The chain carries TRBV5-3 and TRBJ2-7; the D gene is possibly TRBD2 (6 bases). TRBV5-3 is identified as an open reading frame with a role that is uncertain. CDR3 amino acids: CARSLKTGVTGYEQYF. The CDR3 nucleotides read TGTGCCAGAAGCTTGAAAACGGGAGTTACGGGGTACGAGCAGTACTTC.